Given below is one TCR beta chain in context. Its antigen is unknown. Measured with immunoSEQ multiplex PCR; TCRdb has only the in-frame clones, and not every one. The top ten hold around 47% of the sample, which has 43,000 or so clones, roughly four fifths seen once. The data stem from a study of Ad26.COV2.S vaccination and SARS-CoV-2 variants. Overall study results and limits: Similar non-spike TCR breadth was observed in recipients of vaccine and of placebo. Quantification of TCR breadth and depth may have yielded underestimates of total T cell responses.

The sequencing here drew on peripheral blood, taken after recovery from COVID-19. This TCR was recovered from a human donor who had recovered from COVID-19.

In DNA form, the CDR3 reads TGTGCCAGTTGGACATTTAACTATGGCTACACCTTC. It is translated as CASWTFNYGYTF. This rearrangement joins TRBV19 to TRBJ1-2, with D possibly being TRBD1 (5 bases). CDR1 and CDR2 (germline): LNHDA, SQIVND (reference sequence). The CDR3 has 12 amino acids. V lost 8 bases and J lost 1, with 8 bases in between. Complete variable domain (other parts from reference TRBV19 and TRBJ1-2): DGGITQSPKYLFRKEGQNVTLSCEQNLNHDAMYWYRQDPGQGLRLIYYSQIVNDFQKGDIAEGYSVSREKKESFPLTVTSAQKNPTAFYLCASWTFNYGYTFGSGTRLTVV.